This T cell receptor beta chain was profiled in a study of blood T cell repertoires in COVID-19. Turning to the study itself: Specimens from acute and convalescent COVID-19 originated in the United States, Italy and Spain. Nucleic acid was either cDNA or gDNA, and it came from T cells, B-cell-depleted T cells, or PBMCs.

Original data processing: Amplification of reference gene primers was used by the study to estimate nucleated cell counts. Some clones are missing from TCRdb's copy, which holds only in-frame ones; the method was immunoSEQ multiplex PCR. V and J calls and clone size follow that table, whereas D and trimming were derived from the DNA. This sample has roughly 190,000 clones, with approximately 82% found just once. Germline CDR1 reads WSHSY; CDR2 reads SAAADI. The CDR3 contains 13 residues. Trimming shortened V by 8 bases and J by 6 bases, and 15 bases separated the two germline ends. This receptor was obtained from a man in his fifties with active or convalescent COVID-19. The chain employs TRBV10-2 and TRBJ2-3; tentatively, D is TRBD2 (6 bases). Sample: peripheral blood. CDR3 coding DNA: TGCGCCAGCGGTGGACTACCTGGCGATACGCAGTATTTT. Protein product: CASGGLPGDTQYF.